Included here is one T cell receptor (beta chain) sequence, with context. What it recognizes is unknown. This entry is derived from a study of cytomegalovirus exposure and HLA in healthy donors. Broader study findings: CMV antigen specificity was confirmed in vitro for a few CMV-associated chains.

The PCR employed 60 Vbeta primers together with 13 Jbeta primers. Using immunoSEQ multiplex PCR, the repertoire was profiled, and TCRdb retains in-frame clones only, with some absent. The sample lists some 120,000 clones; 70% to 85% were seen once. Trimming left V 6 bases short and J 5 bases short, with 19 bases between. The CDR3 length is 15 residues. The V gene's germline CDR1 is MDHEN and CDR2 SYDVKM. The sequenced material came from PBMCs. V gene TRBV28 combines with J gene TRBJ1-2, with D possibly TRBD1 on 6 matching bases. The source of this sequence is a human donor in good health. The CDR3 coding sequence is TGTGCCAGCAGGGGAACTGGGGCAGGGGAGTATGGCTACACCTTC. Its translation is CASRGTGAGEYGYTF.